This entry is about one TCR beta chain. Its antigen is unknown. The TCR beta cDNA libraries contained unique molecular identifiers. When about 0.95 to 10 million T cells were used, they gave around 500,000 cDNA molecules. TCRdb fed the PCR reads into MiXCR, producing one record per CDR3 protein. Here the sample spans 750,000 to 950,000 distinct CDR3 sequences, roughly 50% being singletons. The sample is drawn from a study of post-analysis software for immune sequencing data. Study-level information: The study covered relapsing-remitting, secondary progressive and progressive-relapsing courses of multiple sclerosis.

General study findings and limits: Normalized Chao1 diversity was significantly lower in multiple sclerosis patients than in controls.

The sequence was collected from a girl aged 5 to 17 with multiple sclerosis. Sequencing was performed on blood.

The CDR3 is CASGNDRAQPYEQYF. As DNA, the CDR3 is TGTGCCAGCGGCAACGACAGGGCCCAACCCTACGAGCAGTACTTC. The gene calls are TRBV12-3 or TRBV12-4 and TRBJ2-7; 7 bases match TRBD1. V was pared by 8 bases and J by 2 bases, with 12 bases of the junction left unmatched. The CDR3 spans 15 residues.